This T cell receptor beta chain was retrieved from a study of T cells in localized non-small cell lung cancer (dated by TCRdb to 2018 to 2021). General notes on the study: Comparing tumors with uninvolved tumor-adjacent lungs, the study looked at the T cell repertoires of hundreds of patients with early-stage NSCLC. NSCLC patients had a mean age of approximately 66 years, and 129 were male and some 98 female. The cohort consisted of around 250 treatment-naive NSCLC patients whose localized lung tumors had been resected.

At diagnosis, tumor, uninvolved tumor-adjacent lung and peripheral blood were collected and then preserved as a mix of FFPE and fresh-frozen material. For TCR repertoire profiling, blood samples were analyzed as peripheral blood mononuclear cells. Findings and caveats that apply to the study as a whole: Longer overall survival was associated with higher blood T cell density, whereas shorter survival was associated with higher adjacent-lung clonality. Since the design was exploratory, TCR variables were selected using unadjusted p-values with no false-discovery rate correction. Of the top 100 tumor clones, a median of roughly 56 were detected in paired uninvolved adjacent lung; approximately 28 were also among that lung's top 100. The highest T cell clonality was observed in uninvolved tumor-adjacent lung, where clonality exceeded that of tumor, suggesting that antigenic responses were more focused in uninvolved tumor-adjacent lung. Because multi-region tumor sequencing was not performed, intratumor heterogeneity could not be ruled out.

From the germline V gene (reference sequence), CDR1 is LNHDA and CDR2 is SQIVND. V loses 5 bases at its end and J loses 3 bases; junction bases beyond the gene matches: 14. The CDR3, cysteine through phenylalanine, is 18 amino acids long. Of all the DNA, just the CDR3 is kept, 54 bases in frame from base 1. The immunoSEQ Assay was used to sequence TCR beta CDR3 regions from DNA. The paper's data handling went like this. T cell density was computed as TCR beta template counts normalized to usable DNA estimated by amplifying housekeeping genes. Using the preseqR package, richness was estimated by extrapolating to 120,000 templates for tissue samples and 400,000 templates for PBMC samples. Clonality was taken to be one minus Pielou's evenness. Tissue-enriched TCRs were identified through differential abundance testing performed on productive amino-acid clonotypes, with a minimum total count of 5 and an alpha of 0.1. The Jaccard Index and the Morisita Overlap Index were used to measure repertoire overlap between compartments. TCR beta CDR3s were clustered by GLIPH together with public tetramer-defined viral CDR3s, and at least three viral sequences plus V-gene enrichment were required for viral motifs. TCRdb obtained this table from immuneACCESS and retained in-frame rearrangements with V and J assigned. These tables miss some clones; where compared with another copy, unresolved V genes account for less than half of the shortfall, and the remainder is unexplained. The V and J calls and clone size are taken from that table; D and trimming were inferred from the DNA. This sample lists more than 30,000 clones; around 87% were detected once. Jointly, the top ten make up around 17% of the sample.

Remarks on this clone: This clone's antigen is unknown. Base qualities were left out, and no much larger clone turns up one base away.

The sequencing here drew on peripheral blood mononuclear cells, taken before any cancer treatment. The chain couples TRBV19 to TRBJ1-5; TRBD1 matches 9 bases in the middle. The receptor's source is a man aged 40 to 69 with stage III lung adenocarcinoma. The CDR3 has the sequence CASSAALTGGILNQPQHF. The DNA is TGTGCCAGTAGTGCCGCTTTGACAGGGGGGATCCTCAATCAGCCCCAGCATTTT.